These T cell receptor beta chains were read from a single sample in a study of OX40 agonist ivuxolimab in advanced cancers. Assay: immunoSEQ multiplex PCR; the TCRdb copy retains only in-frame clones and omits some. The sample yields about 72,000 clones, about nine tenths seen once. This specimen consisted of CD4+ or CD8+ T cells sorted from blood, obtained in a trial of the OX40 agonist ivuxolimab. The receptors derive from an adult with an advanced solid tumor such as melanoma, head and neck, liver or kidney cancer. The CDR3 runs from the conserved cysteine through the conserved F or W. The order of the fields is D gene, V gene, clone size, J gene, CDR3 DNA, CDR3 protein. D genes are given only for firm matches. A clone size is listed for some rows: how often the clone was seen (once, few, many), or a class if it is expanded.

TRBD2	TRBV19	.	TRBJ2-1	TGTGCCAGTAGCCGAAGCGGGGGAGTCTACAATGAGCAGTTCTTC	CASSRSGGVYNEQFF
TRBD2	TRBV12-5	few	TRBJ2-1	TGTGCTAGTGGTTTGTCCTCGGGGGGGCCAGGGAATGAGCAGTTCTTC	CASGLSSGGPGNEQFF
.	TRBV29-1	.	TRBJ2-4	TGCAGCGTTGGGGTAGCCAAAAACATTCAGTACTTC	CSVGVAKNIQYF
.	TRBV5-1	.	TRBJ2-5	TGCGCCAGCAGGTCGGGGGGCGCAGCTGAGACCCAGTACTTC	CASRSGGAAETQYF
.	TRBV18	.	TRBJ2-3	TGTGCCAGCTCGCCCCCGTCCTCGGATACGCAGTATTTT	CASSPPSSDTQYF
.	TRBV6-4	.	TRBJ1-2	TGTGCCAGCAGTGAAAGTCAGGCTAACTATGGCTACACCTTC	CASSESQANYGYTF
.	TRBV7-2	.	TRBJ2-7	TGTGCCAGCACCCCGGACAGTACCTACGAGCAGTACTTC	CASTPDSTYEQYF
TRBD2	TRBV5-1	.	TRBJ2-3	TGCGCCAGCAGCTTGACTAGCGGGAGAACAGATACGCAGTATTTT	CASSLTSGRTDTQYF
.	TRBV28	.	TRBJ1-6	TGTGCCAGCAGTTTAGTCGGCTATAATTCACCCCTCCACTTT	CASSLVGYNSPLHF
.	TRBV28	.	TRBJ1-3	TGTGCCAGCAGTTTTAGTAAAAGGGTCTCTGGAAACACCATATATTTT	CASSFSKRVSGNTIYF
.	TRBV5-1	.	TRBJ2-3	TGCGCCAGCAACTTGGCACAGAGCACAGATACGCAGTATTTT	CASNLAQSTDTQYF
.	TRBV9	.	TRBJ1-3	TGTGCCAGCAGCGTAGGGATCTCTGGAAACACCATATATTTT	CASSVGISGNTIYF
.	TRBV7-3	.	TRBJ2-2	TGTGCCAGCAGCCAAGGCCACACCGGGGAGCTGTTTTTT	CASSQGHTGELFF
.	TRBV6-5	.	TRBJ1-3	TGTGCCAGCAGTTACGGTCGGCTAGCTGGAAACACCATATATTTT	CASSYGRLAGNTIYF
.	TRBV20-1	.	TRBJ2-1	TGCAGTGCCGCAGACAATGAGCAGTTCTTC	CSAADNEQFF
TRBD1	TRBV5-1	.	TRBJ1-3	TGCGCCAGCAGCTTGGACAGGGGGCCGGCGAGCACCATATATTTT	CASSLDRGPASTIYF
.	TRBV15	.	TRBJ2-1	TGTGCCACCAGCAGAGATCACTCCTCCGTCTCCTACAATGAGCAGTTCTTC	CATSRDHSSVSYNEQFF
.	TRBV6-1	.	TRBJ2-5	TGTGCCAGCAGCCCGCTAGAGACCCAGTACTTC	CASSPLETQYF
.	TRBV2	.	TRBJ1-5	TGTGCCAGCCGATATAAGATAGGTAATCAGCCCCAGCATTTT	CASRYKIGNQPQHF
TRBD1	TRBV7-3	.	TRBJ2-6	TGTGCCAGCAGCTTGGGACAGTTGACTGGGGCCAACGTCCTGACTTTC	CASSLGQLTGANVLTF
.	TRBV27	.	TRBJ2-3	TGTGCCAGCAGTTTATCGTTCGTCGCAGATACGCAGTATTTT	CASSLSFVADTQYF
.	TRBV20-1	few	TRBJ2-3	TGCAGTGCTAACTTGATGGGTACGCAGTATTTT	CSANLMGTQYF
TRBD2	TRBV7-7	.	TRBJ2-3	TGTGCTAGCAGCCCCCAGGGGGGTAGCGGGGGCTCAGATACGCAGTATTTT	CASSPQGGSGGSDTQYF
.	TRBV6-6	once	TRBJ2-3	TGTGCCAGCAGCCGACAGTTTACTAGCACAGATACGCAGTATTTT	CASSRQFTSTDTQYF
.	TRBV5-6	.	TRBJ2-7	TGTGCCAGCAGCGGCCGCGGCACCTACGAGCAGTACTTC	CASSGRGTYEQYF
.	TRBV28	.	TRBJ1-1	TGTGCCAGCAGTTTAAGCCTGAGAGGGAACACTGAAGCTTTCTTT	CASSLSLRGNTEAFF
.	TRBV7-9	.	TRBJ2-5	TGTGCCAGCAGACGCAGGGTCCGGGAGACCCAGTACTTC	CASRRRVRETQYF
.	TRBV9	.	TRBJ2-3	TGTGCCAGCAGCTCTCCGGGCCGCCGTGGGGATACGCAGTATTTT	CASSSPGRRGDTQYF
.	TRBV6-6	.	TRBJ2-1	TGTGCCAGCAGTCAGGCTTGGGGGCTGAGGGATGAGCAGTTCTTC	CASSQAWGLRDEQFF
.	TRBV5-1	.	TRBJ2-3	TGCGCCAGCAGCTTATACTCTGATACGCAGTATTTT	CASSLYSDTQYF
TRBD1	TRBV6-1	.	TRBJ1-1	TGTGCCAGCAGACCGGGGGACAGGGATGGCGCTTTCTTT	CASRPGDRDGAFF
.	TRBV30	.	TRBJ1-1	TGTGCCTGGAGTGTGACGGGTGGGGGCACTGAAGCTTTCTTT	CAWSVTGGGTEAFF
TRBD2	TRBV5-1	.	TRBJ2-7	TGCGCCAGCAGCCGGACTAGCGGGGTTTACGAGCAGTACTTC	CASSRTSGVYEQYF
TRBD1	TRBV5-1	.	TRBJ1-2	TGCGCCAGCAGCTTGGGGGGACAGGGTATAGACTACACCTTC	CASSLGGQGIDYTF
.	TRBV5-5	.	TRBJ2-1	TGTGCCAGCAGCATGGACAGACACAATGAGCAGTTCTTC	CASSMDRHNEQFF
.	TRBV10-3	.	TRBJ2-5	TGTGCCATCAGTGTCGGGGGGCGCGGGGAGACCCAGTACTTC	CAISVGGRGETQYF
.	TRBV7-8	once	TRBJ2-7	TGTGCCAGCAGCTACCGGGACACCGTCTCCTACGAGCAGTACTTC	CASSYRDTVSYEQYF
.	TRBV12-1	.	TRBJ2-7	TGTGCCAGCAGCTTTGCTGATTACGAGCAGTACTTC	CASSFADYEQYF
TRBD1	TRBV19	.	TRBJ2-5	TGTGCCAGTACTCAAACAGGGGCTAGATCGGAGACCCAGTACTTC	CASTQTGARSETQYF
TRBD1	TRBV28	once	TRBJ1-5	TGTGCCAGCAGTCCTAGACAGGGGGCTCCAATGGATCAGCCCCAGCATTTT	CASSPRQGAPMDQPQHF
TRBD2	TRBV6-5	.	TRBJ2-2	TGTGCCAGCAGTTATAGCGGGGGGTCCGGGGAGCTGTTTTTT	CASSYSGGSGELFF
TRBD2	TRBV29-1	few	TRBJ2-3	TGCAGCGTAGGGACTAGCGGGGGGAGCACAGATACGCAGTATTTT	CSVGTSGGSTDTQYF
.	TRBV7-3	.	TRBJ1-1	TGTGCCAGCAGCTTAGGTGCTGGGAACACTGAAGCTTTCTTT	CASSLGAGNTEAFF
TRBD2	TRBV13	.	TRBJ2-5	TGTGCCAGCAGCTCGGCCCCCCTCCTACTAGCGGAAGGGGAAGAGACCCAGTACTTC	CASSSAPLLLAEGEETQYF
.	TRBV6-6	.	TRBJ1-1	TGTGCCAGCAGTTACCCCAAGGACAGCCTGAACACTGAAGCTTTCTTT	CASSYPKDSLNTEAFF
TRBD1	TRBV6-1	.	TRBJ2-7	TGTGCCAGCAGTGAAACCGGGACAGTCTACGAGCAGTACTTC	CASSETGTVYEQYF
.	TRBV7-3	.	TRBJ2-5	TGTGCCAGCAGCTTTCCCAGGCCCTACGTGGCCCAGTACTTC	CASSFPRPYVAQYF